One and the same sample provided the 32 T cell receptor beta chains below, sequenced in a study of lymphopenia after photon versus proton radiotherapy. The method was immunoSEQ multiplex PCR; TCRdb's version includes in-frame clones alone and lacks a portion of them. The sample has 25,000 to 30,000 clones, around 87% seen once. Source: peripheral blood, taken from a patient treated with proton-based radiotherapy. These receptors came from an older woman with cholangiocarcinoma. Some clones in this sample may be carry-over from other donors' samples.

The chain links TRBV27 to TRBJ1-6; possible D gene TRBD1, 6 bases. Germline V gene lookup returns CDR1 MNHEY and CDR2 SMNVEV (reference sequence). CDR3 length: 16 residues. The ends were cut back, 5 bases at V and 6 bases at J, with 17 bases in the middle. The CDR3 protein is CASSPTGDTFNSPLHF. CDR3 nucleotide sequence: TGTGCCAGCAGTCCGACAGGAGATACATTTAATTCACCCCTCCACTTT.

This clone occurred a few times. The chain combines TRBV7-6 with TRBJ2-2, with 12 positions matching TRBD2. Trimming removed 4 bases from V and 5 bases from J; junction bases left unmatched: 2. The germline V gene encodes CDR1 SGHVS and CDR2 FNYEAQ. This CDR3 spans 15 amino acids. As DNA, the CDR3 is TGTGCCAGCAGCTCGACTAGCGGGGGAACCGGGGAGCTGTTTTTT. It translates to CASSSTSGGTGELFF.

V and J are TRBV28 and TRBJ1-1; D may be TRBD1 (5 bases). V was shortened by 2 bases and J by 6 bases, with 16 bases between the two germline ends. The CDR3 contains 15 residues. Germline assignment: CDR1 MDHEN and CDR2 SYDVKM. The CDR3 region is CASSLGAGWVSEAFF. CDR3 in DNA: TGTGCCAGCAGTTTAGGGGCAGGGTGGGTTTCTGAAGCTTTCTTT.

This chain connects TRBV5-5 to TRBJ1-4; TRBD1 agrees at 8 bases. The CDR3 is 15 amino acids. CDR1 is SGHKS, CDR2 YYEKEE, per germline (reference sequence). The trim removed 4 bases at V and 7 bases at J, leaving 9 bases unmatched. CDR3 DNA sequence: TGTGCCAGCAGCGTCCCGGACAGGGTGGGTGAAAAACTGTTTTTT. Its protein is CASSVPDRVGEKLFF.

This chain uses TRBV7-2 with TRBJ2-7; the match to TRBD2 covers 7 bases. The V segment lost 3 bases and the J segment 2 bases; nucleotides outside the gene matches: 4. Germline lookup yields CDR1 SGHTA and CDR2 FQGNSA. This CDR3 has 14 amino acids. The CDR3 region is CASSLSGAPYEQYF. CDR3 bases: TGTGCCAGCAGCTTGAGCGGGGCACCCTACGAGCAGTACTTC.

The genes are TRBV9 and TRBJ1-1; 7 nucleotides match TRBD1. The CDR3 has 15 amino acids. CDR1 and CDR2 (germline): SGDLS, YYNGEE. After removal of 3 bases from V and 2 bases from J, the junction contained 7 bases not matched to a gene. The CDR3 spells CASSGDYRGNTEAFF. The CDR3 DNA follows: TGTGCCAGCAGCGGGGACTACAGGGGAAACACTGAAGCTTTCTTT.

The chain employs TRBV7-9 and TRBJ1-5; 10 bases match TRBD1. CDR1 is SEHNR, CDR2 FQNEAQ, per germline (reference sequence). This CDR3 has 14 residues. The V gene end was trimmed by 5 bases and the J gene end by 5 bases; junction bases not matched to a gene: 3. This chain's CDR3 is CASSQDRGDQPQHF. CDR3 DNA sequence: TGTGCCAGCAGCCAGGACAGGGGGGATCAGCCCCAGCATTTT.

J is TRBJ2-4 and V is TRBV5-1, with D uncertain. The germline V gene has CDR1 SGHRS and CDR2 YFSETQ. V lost 0 bases to trimming and J lost 5 bases, with 9 bases between them. The CDR3 runs to 14 residues. The CDR3 protein is CASSLAGNENIQYF. The CDR3 bases are TGCGCCAGCAGCTTGGCGGGTAACGAAAACATTCAGTACTTC.

The chain uses TRBV7-9 and TRBJ2-7; the D gene is possibly TRBD2 (5 bases). The CDR3 consists of 15 residues. CDR1 and CDR2 (germline): SEHNR, FQNEAQ (reference sequence). Between the trimmed V and J ends, which lost 5 bases and 0 bases, there was a span of 14 bases. The CDR3 loop reads CASSLQRGGSYEQYF. The CDR3, as DNA: TGTGCCAGCAGCCTACAGCGTGGAGGCTCCTACGAGCAGTACTTC.

The gene calls are TRBV5-1 and TRBJ2-2, with D perhaps matching TRBD1 (5 bases). CDR1 and CDR2 (germline): SGHRS, YFSETQ. The CDR3 covers 15 residues. V lost 3 bases and J 5 bases, leaving 14 bases between the germline ends. In nucleotides, the CDR3 is TGCGCCAGCAGCTGGGGCCTTCAAGGGACCGGGGAGCTGTTTTTT. This sequence encodes CASSWGLQGTGELFF.

The gene calls are TRBV7-2 and TRBJ2-5; 7 nucleotides match TRBD2. V gave up 5 bases and J gave up 4 bases; unmatched junction bases: 7. The CDR3 is 14 amino acids. CDR1 is SGHTA and CDR2 is FQGNSA in the germline V gene. The CDR3 loop is CASSPRASGETQYF. The CDR3, as DNA: TGTGCCAGCAGCCCTAGGGCTAGCGGAGAGACCCAGTACTTC.

V is TRBV7-3 and J is TRBJ2-5; D might be TRBD1 or TRBD2, each matching 6 bases. The ends were cut back, 1 base at V and 1 base at J, with 7 bases in the middle. This CDR3 is 14 amino acids long. Germline assignment: CDR1 SGHTA and CDR2 FQGTGA. The chain's CDR3 is CASSLRGAQETQYF. The CDR3 bases are TGTGCCAGCAGCTTAAGGGGGGCCCAAGAGACCCAGTACTTC.

The V call is TRBV2, the J call TRBJ1-2; D not resolved. CDR1 SNHLY and CDR2 FYNNEI come from the germline V gene. This CDR3 has 12 amino acids. The ends were cut back, 7 bases at V and 8 bases at J, with 14 bases in the middle. The chain's CDR3 is CASNPGKRGYTF. CDR3 nucleotides: TGTGCCAGCAACCCGGGGAAGAGGGGCTACACCTTC.

V usage is TRBV29-1 and J usage is TRBJ1-1, with 8 positions matching TRBD1. The CDR3 is made up of 14 amino acids. With 7 bases clipped from V and 0 bases from J, the junction kept 7 bases outside the gene matches. Germline V gives CDR1 SQVTM, CDR2 ANQGSEA. CDR3 sequence: CSADREAMNTEAFF. The CDR3 DNA reads TGCAGCGCGGACAGGGAGGCTATGAACACTGAAGCTTTCTTT.

This clone appeared a single time. The chain combines TRBV30 with TRBJ2-2; D unclear. Germline values: CDR1 GTSNPN, CDR2 SVGIG (reference sequence). The CDR3 loop spans 11 amino acids. Trimming pared 1 base from V and 5 bases from J, leaving 2 bases between. In nucleotides, the CDR3 is TGTGCCTGGAGTGAAACCGGGGAGCTGTTTTTT. Translation: CAWSETGELFF.

The rearrangement joins TRBV27 to TRBJ2-3, with 9 bases matching TRBD2. The CDR3 totals 15 residues. Losses at the gene ends were 1 base for V and 4 bases for J; bases not matched to a gene: 3. Germline CDR1 MNHEY, CDR2 SMNVEV (reference sequence). The CDR3 DNA sequence: TGTGCCAGCAGTTTATGGGCGGGAGGGGCAGATACGCAGTATTTT. Amino acid sequence: CASSLWAGGADTQYF.

The chain carries TRBV6-6 and TRBJ1-1; D possibly corresponds to TRBD1 (5 bases). The germline gives CDR1 MNHNY, CDR2 SVGAGI (reference sequence). There are 14 residues in the CDR3. With 7 bases removed from V and 0 bases from J, the gap between germline ends came to 12 bases. The CDR3 here is CASNAGQMNTEAFF. In DNA, the CDR3 is TGTGCCAGCAACGCGGGGCAGATGAACACTGAAGCTTTCTTT.

The chain uses TRBV7-9 and TRBJ1-3, with D possibly TRBD1 on 6 matching bases. The CDR3 is made up of 15 amino acids. Trimming shortened V by 6 bases and J by 8 bases, and 20 bases separated the two germline ends. Germline V lookup: CDR1 SEHNR, CDR2 FQNEAQ (reference sequence). The CDR3, as DNA: TGTGCCAGCAGGCCGGCAGGGGCGGAAGGGTACACCATATATTTT. Translation: CASRPAGAEGYTIYF.

V gene TRBV5-1 combines with J gene TRBJ2-3; D assignment may be TRBD1 or TRBD2 (5 bases each). Germline V gene data show CDR1 as SGHRS and CDR2 as YFSETQ. V shed 4 bases and J shed 2 bases, with 11 bases lying between them. The CDR3 is 14 amino acids. Written as DNA, the CDR3 is TGCGCCAGCAGCCATGGGGACCACACAGATACGCAGTATTTT. It translates to CASSHGDHTDTQYF.

This clone showed up just once. The rearrangement uses TRBV9 and TRBJ2-3; D might be TRBD1 (6 bases). This CDR3 is built from 15 residues. With 4 bases removed from V and 0 bases from J, the gap between germline ends came to 12 bases. CDR1 and CDR2 from the germline V gene are SGDLS and YYNGEE. The CDR3 protein is CASSLRQASTDTQYF. The CDR3 bases are TGTGCCAGCAGCTTGAGACAGGCGAGCACAGATACGCAGTATTTT.

The chain employs TRBV2 and TRBJ2-1; a weak D match, TRBD2 (6 bases). CDR3 length equals 15 residues. Germline V gene sequence: CDR1 SNHLY, CDR2 FYNNEI. V lost 2 bases and J 9 bases, leaving 17 bases between the germline ends. The CDR3 DNA is TGTGCCAGCAGTGAAAGACTAGGGGTTCGAAGTGAGCAGTTCTTC. Translating it yields CASSERLGVRSEQFF.

V usage is TRBV18 and J usage is TRBJ1-6; a possible D gene is TRBD1 (5 bases). From germline, CDR1 is KGHSH and CDR2 LQKENI. Trimming stripped 3 bases from V and 7 bases from J, with 10 bases between. CDR3 size: 14 residues. CDR3 residues: CASSPDRGNSPLHF. The CDR3 DNA follows: TGTGCCAGCTCACCGGATAGGGGCAATTCACCCCTCCACTTT. The full variable domain, its missing parts supplied by reference TRBV18 and TRBJ1-6, is NAGVMQNPRHLVRRRGQEARLRCSPMKGHSHVYWYRQLPEEGLKFMVYLQKENIIDESGMPKERFSAEFPKEGPSILRIQQVVRGDSAAYFCASSPDRGNSPLHFGNGTRLTVT.

The rearrangement joins TRBV7-2 to TRBJ1-5; 7 bases are a match to TRBD1. This CDR3 region has 13 residues. Trimming cost V 5 bases and J 5 bases; bases outside gene matches: 3. From germline, CDR1 is SGHTA and CDR2 FQGNSA. CDR3 DNA: TGTGCCAGCAGCATACAGGGGTATCAGCCCCAGCATTTT. It specifies CASSIQGYQPQHF.

The chain has TRBV11-1 and TRBJ1-6; 9 bases map to TRBD1. Germline V gives CDR1 SGHAT, CDR2 FQDESV (reference sequence). V dropped 6 bases and J dropped 10; count of bases not matched to a gene: 7. The CDR3 runs to 14 residues. CDR3 sequence (DNA): TGTGCCAGCAGTGGGACAGGGAAAGAGTCACCCCTCCACTTT. Protein product: CASSGTGKESPLHF.

This clone was counted a few times. This sequence joins TRBV6-1 and TRBJ2-7; weak D call: TRBD2 (5 bases). V was cut by 6 bases and J by 1 base, with 16 bases left in between. Germline loops: CDR1 MNHNS, CDR2 SASEGT. The CDR3 runs 15 residues. This CDR3 reads CASSKIGLISYEQYF. Written as DNA, the CDR3 is TGTGCCAGCAGCAAAATCGGACTGATATCCTACGAGCAGTACTTC.

This chain connects TRBV10-2 to TRBJ2-1; the D gene is possibly TRBD1 (5 bases). Trimming pared 6 bases from V and 3 bases from J, leaving 15 bases between. Looked up from germline, CDR1 is WSHSY and CDR2 is SAAADI. The length of the CDR3 is 15 residues. CDR3 DNA: TGCGCCAGCAGCGCAGGACATTGGAGCTACAATGAGCAGTTCTTC. Translated: CASSAGHWSYNEQFF.

For this clone: One end of the junction does not line up with germline, which may come from a read error. The chain joins TRBV7-7 to TRBJ2-1; 8 bases are a match to TRBD2. The CDR3 contains 14 residues. CDR1 is SSHAT, CDR2 FNYEAQ, per germline (reference sequence). Here the CDR3 reads CASSAGGDKNEQFF. CDR3 sequence (DNA): TGTGCTAGCAGCGCGGGGGGTGATAAGAATGAGCAGTTCTTC. Combining the CDR3 with reference TRBV7-7 and TRBJ2-1 gives the whole variable domain GAGVSQSPRYKVTKRGQDVTLRCDPISSHATLYWYQQALGQGPEFLTYFNYEAQPDKSGLPSDRFSAERPEGSISTLTIQRTEQRDSAMYRCASSAGGDKNEQFFGPGTRLTVL.

This rearrangement joins TRBV6-1 to TRBJ2-3, with TRBD2 identical over 10 bases. The CDR3 loop spans 15 amino acids. In germline, CDR1 is MNHNS, CDR2 SASEGT. Losses at the gene ends were 6 bases for V and 4 bases for J; bases not matched to a gene: 7. This CDR3 is CASRELAGRADTQYF. DNA of the CDR3: TGTGCCAGCAGGGAACTAGCGGGGCGTGCAGATACGCAGTATTTT.

The V gene is TRBV18, the J gene TRBJ1-1; no firm D call. V was cut by 6 bases and J by 1 base, with 15 bases left in between. CDR3 size: 15 residues. Germline V gives CDR1 KGHSH, CDR2 LQKENI. The DNA of the CDR3 is TGTGCCAGCTCCCTTACGACTGGGGAGAACACTGAAGCTTTCTTT. Protein product: CASSLTTGENTEAFF.

The chain carries TRBV7-9 and TRBJ1-4; D not resolved. The CDR3 length is 17 residues. Per germline, CDR1 SEHNR and CDR2 FQNEAQ (reference sequence). Trimming stripped 2 bases from V and 8 bases from J, with 21 bases between. CDR3 coding DNA: TGTGCCAGCAGCTTAACCGTCGCGGTGACCTTCTCCGAAAAACTGTTTTTT. Protein product: CASSLTVAVTFSEKLFF.

This clone was counted at least ten times. CDR3 region: CASSSTGGRYTEAFF. The CDR3 nucleotides are TGTGCCAGCAGTTCCACAGGGGGTAGGTACACTGAAGCTTTCTTT. The V gene is TRBV2, the J gene TRBJ1-1; 8 positions match TRBD1. The CDR3 consists of 15 residues. V was clipped by 5 bases and J by 3 bases; unmatched bases: 8. Germline CDR1 SNHLY, CDR2 FYNNEI.

V is TRBV7-3 and J is TRBJ2-2; TRBD1 matches at 8 bases. V shed 6 bases, J shed 9 bases, and the junction held 12 bases outside the gene matches. The CDR3 has 15 amino acids. Germline CDR1 and CDR2: SGHTA and FQGTGA. The CDR3 here is CASRTGTGVHRELFF. Written as DNA, the CDR3 is TGTGCCAGCAGAACCGGGACAGGCGTCCACCGGGAGCTGTTTTTT.